This T cell receptor beta chain was sequenced for a study of Ad26.COV2.S vaccination and SARS-CoV-2 variants. Study-level findings and limits: Spike-specific TCR breadth in vaccine recipients exceeded that seen in placebo recipients. For non-spike TCRs, breadth in vaccine recipients resembled that in placebo recipients.

CDR1 is LGHDT and CDR2 is YNNKEL in the germline V gene (reference sequence). Trimming took 0 bases from V and 4 from J; bases not matched to a gene: 7. CDR3 length: 16 amino acids. As to this clone: Its antigen is undetermined.

TCRdb keeps only in-frame clones here, not all; method: immunoSEQ multiplex PCR. The table has 300,000 to 400,000 clones, 80% to 90% seen once. Treatment reported: about 20 received Ad26.COV2.S at low or high dose, single or two shots; about 5 received placebo; per-sample allocation not given. Specimens were obtained on day 63 following the first vaccine or placebo injection. It was Wuhan-strain SARS-CoV-2 spike that the Ad26 vaccine vector expressed. Sample: peripheral blood, taken in a trial of Ad26.COV2.S vaccine versus placebo. The receptor was isolated from a person between 18 and 65 years old who received the Ad26.COV2.S COVID-19 vaccine or a placebo. This rearrangement joins TRBV3-1 (or the pseudogene TRBV3-2) to TRBJ2-5, with 8 bases aligning to TRBD1. The CDR3 loop is CASSQDPDRERETQYF. Here the CDR3 DNA reads TGTGCCAGCAGCCAAGACCCGGACAGGGAAAGAGAGACCCAGTACTTC.